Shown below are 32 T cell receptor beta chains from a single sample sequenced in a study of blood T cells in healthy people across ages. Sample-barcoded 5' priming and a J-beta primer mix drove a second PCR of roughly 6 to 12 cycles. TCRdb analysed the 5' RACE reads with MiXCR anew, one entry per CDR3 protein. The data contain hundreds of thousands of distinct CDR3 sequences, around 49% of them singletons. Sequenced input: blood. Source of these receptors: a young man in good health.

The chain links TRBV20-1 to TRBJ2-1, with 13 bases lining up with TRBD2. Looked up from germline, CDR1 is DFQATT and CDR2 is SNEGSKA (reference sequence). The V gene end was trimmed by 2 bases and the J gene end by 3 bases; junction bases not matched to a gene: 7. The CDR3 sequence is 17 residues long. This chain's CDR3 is CSARPAGLAGVYNEQFF. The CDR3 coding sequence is TGCAGTGCTAGACCTGCAGGACTAGCGGGGGTCTACAATGAGCAGTTCTTC.

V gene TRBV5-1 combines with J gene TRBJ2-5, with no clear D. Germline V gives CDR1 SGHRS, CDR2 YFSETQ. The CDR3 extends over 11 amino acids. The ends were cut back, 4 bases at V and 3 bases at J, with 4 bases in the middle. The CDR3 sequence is CASSNEETQYF. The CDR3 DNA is TGCGCCAGCAGCAACGAAGAGACCCAGTACTTC. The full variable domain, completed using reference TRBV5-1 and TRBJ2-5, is KAGVTQTPRYLIKTRGQQVTLSCSPISGHRSVSWYQQTPGQGLQFLFEYFSETQRNKGNFPGRFSGRQFSNSRSEMNVSTLELGDSALYLCASSNEETQYFGPGTRLLVL.

CDR3 DNA sequence: TGTGCCAGCAGCCCGACAGTCAATGGCTACACCTTC. This encodes CASSPTVNGYTF. The V gene is TRBV12-3 or TRBV12-4, the J gene TRBJ1-2; D is perhaps TRBD1 (5 bases). The ends were cut back, 6 bases at V and 6 bases at J, with 11 bases in the middle. The CDR3 consists of 12 residues.

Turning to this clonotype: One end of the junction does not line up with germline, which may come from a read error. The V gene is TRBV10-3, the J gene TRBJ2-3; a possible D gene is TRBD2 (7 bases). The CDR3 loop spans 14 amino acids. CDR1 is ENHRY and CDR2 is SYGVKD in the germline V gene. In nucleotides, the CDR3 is TGTGCCCTCGGAGGGGGGGGCGCATCAGATACACAGTATTTT. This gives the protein CALGGGGASDTQYF.

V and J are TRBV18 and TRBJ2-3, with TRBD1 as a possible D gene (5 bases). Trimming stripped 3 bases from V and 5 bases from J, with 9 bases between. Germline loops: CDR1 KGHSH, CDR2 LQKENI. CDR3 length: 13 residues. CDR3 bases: TGTGCCAGCTCACCTGCAGGGTTAGATACGCAGTATTTT. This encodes CASSPAGLDTQYF. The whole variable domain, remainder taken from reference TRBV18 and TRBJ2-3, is NAGVMQNPRHLVRRRGQEARLRCSPMKGHSHVYWYRQLPEEGLKFMVYLQKENIIDESGMPKERFSAEFPKEGPSILRIQQVVRGDSAAYFCASSPAGLDTQYFGPGTRLTVL.

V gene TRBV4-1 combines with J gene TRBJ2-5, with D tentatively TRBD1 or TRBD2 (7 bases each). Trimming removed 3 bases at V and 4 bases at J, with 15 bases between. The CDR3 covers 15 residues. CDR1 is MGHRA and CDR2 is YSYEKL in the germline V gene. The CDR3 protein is CASSHEIRGGETQYF. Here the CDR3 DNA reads TGCGCCAGCAGCCATGAAATCAGGGGGGGAGAGACCCAGTACTTC.

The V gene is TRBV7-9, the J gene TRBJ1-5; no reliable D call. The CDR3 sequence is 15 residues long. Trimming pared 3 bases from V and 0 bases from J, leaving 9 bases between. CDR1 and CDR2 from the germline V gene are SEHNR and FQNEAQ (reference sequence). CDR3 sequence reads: CASSLGEGSNQPQHF. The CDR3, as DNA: TGTGCCAGCAGCTTGGGAGAAGGTAGCAATCAGCCCCAGCATTTT.

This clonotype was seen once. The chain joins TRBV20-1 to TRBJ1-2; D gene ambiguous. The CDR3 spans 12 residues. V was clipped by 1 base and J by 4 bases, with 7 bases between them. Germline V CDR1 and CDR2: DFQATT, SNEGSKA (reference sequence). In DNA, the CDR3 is TGCAGTGCTAGAGTGCAGTCCTATGGCTACACCTTC. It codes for CSARVQSYGYTF.

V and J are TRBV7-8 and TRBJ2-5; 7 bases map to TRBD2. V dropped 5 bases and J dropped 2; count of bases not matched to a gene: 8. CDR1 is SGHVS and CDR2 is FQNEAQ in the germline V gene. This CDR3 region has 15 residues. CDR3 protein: CASSRRGRQQETQYF. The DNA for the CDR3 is TGTGCCAGCAGCAGGCGGGGGAGGCAACAAGAGACCCAGTACTTC. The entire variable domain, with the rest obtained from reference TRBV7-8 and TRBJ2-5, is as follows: GAGVSQSPRYKVAKRGQDVALRCDPISGHVSLFWYQQALGQGPEFLTYFQNEAQLDKSGLPSDRFFAERPEGSVSTLKIQRTQQEDSAVYLCASSRRGRQQETQYFGPGTRLLVL.

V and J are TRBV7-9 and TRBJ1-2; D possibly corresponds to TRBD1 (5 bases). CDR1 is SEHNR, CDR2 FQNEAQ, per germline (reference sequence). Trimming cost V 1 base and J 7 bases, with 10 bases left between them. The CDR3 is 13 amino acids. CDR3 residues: CASSLGDSRGYTF. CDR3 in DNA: TGTGCCAGCAGCTTAGGTGACAGCCGTGGCTACACCTTC.

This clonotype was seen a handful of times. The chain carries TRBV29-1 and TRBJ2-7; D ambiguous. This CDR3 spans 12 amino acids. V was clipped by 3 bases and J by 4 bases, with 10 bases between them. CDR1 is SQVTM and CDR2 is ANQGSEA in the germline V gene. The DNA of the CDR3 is TGCAGCGTTGAGGAAGACACGTACGAGCAGTACTTC. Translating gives CSVEEDTYEQYF.

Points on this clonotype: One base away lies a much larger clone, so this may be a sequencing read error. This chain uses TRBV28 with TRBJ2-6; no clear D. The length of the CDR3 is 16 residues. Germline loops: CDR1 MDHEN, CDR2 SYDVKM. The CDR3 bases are TGTGCCAGCAGTTTCCTGAGTGACTCTAGGGCCAACGTCCTGACTTTC. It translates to CASSFLSDSRANVLTF.

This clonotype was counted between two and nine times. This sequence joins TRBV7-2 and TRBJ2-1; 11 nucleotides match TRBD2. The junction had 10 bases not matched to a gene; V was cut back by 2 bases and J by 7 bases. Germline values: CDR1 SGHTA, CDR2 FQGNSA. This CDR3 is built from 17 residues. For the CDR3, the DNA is TGTGCCAGCAGCTTATACGCTAGCGGGGGGTTATCGAATGAGCAGTTCTTC. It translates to CASSLYASGGLSNEQFF.

This CDR3 reads CASSLDFRGGPSYNEQFF. CDR3 DNA: TGCGCCAGCAGCTTGGACTTCCGCGGGGGGCCCTCCTACAATGAGCAGTTCTTC. The chain joins TRBV5-1 to TRBJ2-1, with 8 positions matching TRBD2. The CDR3 has 18 amino acids. V was clipped by 0 bases and J by 0 bases; unmatched bases: 8. Germline V gene data show CDR1 as SGHRS and CDR2 as YFSETQ.

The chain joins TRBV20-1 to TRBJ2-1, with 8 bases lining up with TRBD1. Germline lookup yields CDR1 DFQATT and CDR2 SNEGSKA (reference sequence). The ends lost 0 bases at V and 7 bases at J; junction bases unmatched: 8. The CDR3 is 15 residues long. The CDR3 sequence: CSARDIGQGPNEQFF. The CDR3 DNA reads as TGCAGTGCTAGAGATATCGGACAGGGTCCAAATGAGCAGTTCTTC.

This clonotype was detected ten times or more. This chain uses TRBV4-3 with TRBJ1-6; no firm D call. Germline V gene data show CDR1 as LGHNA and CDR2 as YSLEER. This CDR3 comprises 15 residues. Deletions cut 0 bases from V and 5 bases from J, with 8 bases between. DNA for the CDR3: TGCGCCAGCAGCCAAGATCAAGGGAATAATTCACCCCTCCACTTT. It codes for CASSQDQGNNSPLHF.

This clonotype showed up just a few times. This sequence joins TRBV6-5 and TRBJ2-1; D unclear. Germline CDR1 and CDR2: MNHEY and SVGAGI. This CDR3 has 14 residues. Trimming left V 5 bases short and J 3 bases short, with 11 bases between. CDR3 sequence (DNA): TGTGCCAGCAGTATAGACCAACTCTACAATGAGCAGTTCTTC. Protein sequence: CASSIDQLYNEQFF.

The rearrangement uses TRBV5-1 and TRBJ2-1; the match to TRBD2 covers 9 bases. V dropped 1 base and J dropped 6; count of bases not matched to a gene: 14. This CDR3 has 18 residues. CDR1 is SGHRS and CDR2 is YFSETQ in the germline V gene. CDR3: CASSLRPAGGPTVNEQFF. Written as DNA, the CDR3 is TGCGCCAGCAGCTTGAGACCGGCGGGAGGGCCGACCGTCAATGAGCAGTTCTTC.

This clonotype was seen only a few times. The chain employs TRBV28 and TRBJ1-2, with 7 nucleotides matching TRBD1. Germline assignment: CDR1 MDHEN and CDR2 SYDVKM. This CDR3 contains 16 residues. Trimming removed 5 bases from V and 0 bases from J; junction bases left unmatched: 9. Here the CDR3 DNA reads TGTGCCAGCAGTCCACAGGGGACCGCGGCTAACTATGGCTACACCTTC. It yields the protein CASSPQGTAANYGYTF.

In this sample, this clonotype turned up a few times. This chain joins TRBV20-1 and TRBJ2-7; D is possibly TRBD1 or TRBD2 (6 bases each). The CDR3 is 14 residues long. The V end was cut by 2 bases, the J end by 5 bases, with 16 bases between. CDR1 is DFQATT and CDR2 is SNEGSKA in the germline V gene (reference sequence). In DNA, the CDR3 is TGCAGTGCTAGATTTTCAGGGGAGGTTGACGAGCAGTACTTC. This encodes CSARFSGEVDEQYF.

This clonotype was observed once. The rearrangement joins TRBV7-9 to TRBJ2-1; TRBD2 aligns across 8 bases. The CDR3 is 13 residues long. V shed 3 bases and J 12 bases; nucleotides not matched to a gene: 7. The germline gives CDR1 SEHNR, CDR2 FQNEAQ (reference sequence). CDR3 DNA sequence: TGTGCCAGCAGCTTTTCCGGGGGGGAATGGCAGTTCTTC. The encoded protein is CASSFSGGEWQFF.

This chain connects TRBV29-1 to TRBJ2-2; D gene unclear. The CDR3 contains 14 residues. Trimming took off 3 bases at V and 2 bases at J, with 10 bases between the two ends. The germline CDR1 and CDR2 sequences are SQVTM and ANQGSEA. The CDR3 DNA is TGCAGCGTTGAGCCCCAAGGAAACACCGGGGAGCTGTTTTTT. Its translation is CSVEPQGNTGELFF.

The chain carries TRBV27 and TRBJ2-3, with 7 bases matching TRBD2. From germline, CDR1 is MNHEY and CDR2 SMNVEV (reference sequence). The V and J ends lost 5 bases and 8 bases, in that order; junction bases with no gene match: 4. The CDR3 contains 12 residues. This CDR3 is CASSPGGLTQYF. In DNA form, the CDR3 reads TGTGCCAGCAGTCCGGGGGGACTTACGCAGTATTTT.

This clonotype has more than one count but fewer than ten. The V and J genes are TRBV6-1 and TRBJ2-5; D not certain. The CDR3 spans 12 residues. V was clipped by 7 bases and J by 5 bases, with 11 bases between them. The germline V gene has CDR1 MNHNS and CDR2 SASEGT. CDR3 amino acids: CASTSVRETQYF. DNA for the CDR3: TGTGCCAGCACATCAGTCAGGGAGACCCAGTACTTC.

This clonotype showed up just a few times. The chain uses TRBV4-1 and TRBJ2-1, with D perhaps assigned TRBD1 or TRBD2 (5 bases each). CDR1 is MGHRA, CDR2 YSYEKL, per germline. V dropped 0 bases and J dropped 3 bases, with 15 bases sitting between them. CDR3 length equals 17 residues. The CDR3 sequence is CASSQEGYRGFYNEQFF. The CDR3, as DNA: TGCGCCAGCAGCCAAGAGGGCTACCGGGGCTTCTACAATGAGCAGTTCTTC.

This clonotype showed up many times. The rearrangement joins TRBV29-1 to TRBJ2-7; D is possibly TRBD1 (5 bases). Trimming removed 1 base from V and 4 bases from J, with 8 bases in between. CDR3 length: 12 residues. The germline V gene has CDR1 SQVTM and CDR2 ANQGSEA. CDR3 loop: CSVEGQGYEQYF. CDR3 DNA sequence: TGCAGCGTTGAAGGGCAGGGATACGAGCAGTACTTC.

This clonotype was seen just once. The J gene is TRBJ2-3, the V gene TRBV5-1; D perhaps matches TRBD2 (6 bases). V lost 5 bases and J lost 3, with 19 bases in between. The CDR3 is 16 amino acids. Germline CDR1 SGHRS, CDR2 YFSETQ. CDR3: CASRRSADYGTDTQYF. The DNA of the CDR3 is TGCGCCAGCAGACGTTCGGCGGACTACGGGACAGATACGCAGTATTTT.

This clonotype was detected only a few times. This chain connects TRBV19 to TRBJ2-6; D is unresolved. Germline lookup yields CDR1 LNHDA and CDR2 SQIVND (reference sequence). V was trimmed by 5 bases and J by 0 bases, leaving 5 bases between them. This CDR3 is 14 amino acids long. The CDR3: CASSGFSGANVLTF. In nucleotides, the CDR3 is TGTGCCAGTAGTGGTTTCTCTGGGGCCAACGTCCTGACTTTC.

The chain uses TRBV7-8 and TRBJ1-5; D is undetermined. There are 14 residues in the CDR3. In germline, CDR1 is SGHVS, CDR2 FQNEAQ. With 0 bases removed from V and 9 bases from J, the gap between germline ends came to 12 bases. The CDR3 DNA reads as TGTGCCAGCAGCTTAGCGAGGGTCGGTTTGCCCCAGCATTTT. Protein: CASSLARVGLPQHF.

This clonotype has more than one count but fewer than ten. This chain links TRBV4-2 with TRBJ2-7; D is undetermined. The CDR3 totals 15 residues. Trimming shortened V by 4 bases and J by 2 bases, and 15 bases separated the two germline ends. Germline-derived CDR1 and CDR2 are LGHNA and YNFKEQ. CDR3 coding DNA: TGTGCCAGCAGCCCGTACGGAGACGGACCCTACGAGCAGTACTTC. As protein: CASSPYGDGPYEQYF.

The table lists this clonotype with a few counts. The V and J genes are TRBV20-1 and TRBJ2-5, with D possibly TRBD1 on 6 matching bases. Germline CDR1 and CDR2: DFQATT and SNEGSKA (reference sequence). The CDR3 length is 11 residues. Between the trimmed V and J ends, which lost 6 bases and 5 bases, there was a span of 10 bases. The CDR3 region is CSAGASETQYF. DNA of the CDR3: TGCAGTGCGGGGGCCAGCGAGACCCAGTACTTC.

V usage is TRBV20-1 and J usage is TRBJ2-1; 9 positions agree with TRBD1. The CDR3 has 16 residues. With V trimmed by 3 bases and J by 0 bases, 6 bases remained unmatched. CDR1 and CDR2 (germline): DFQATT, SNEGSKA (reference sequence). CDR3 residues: CSASTGTGSSYNEQFF. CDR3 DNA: TGCAGTGCTAGCACTGGGACAGGGAGCTCCTACAATGAGCAGTTCTTC.